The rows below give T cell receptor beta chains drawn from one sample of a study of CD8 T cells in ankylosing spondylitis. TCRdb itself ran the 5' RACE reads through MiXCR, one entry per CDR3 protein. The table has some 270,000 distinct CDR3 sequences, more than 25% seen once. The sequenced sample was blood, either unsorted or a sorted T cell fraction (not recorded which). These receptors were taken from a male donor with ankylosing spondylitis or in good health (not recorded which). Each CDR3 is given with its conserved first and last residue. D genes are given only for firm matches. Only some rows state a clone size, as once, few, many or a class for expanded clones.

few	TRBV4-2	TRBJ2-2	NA	CASSPQDTGELFF	TGTGCCAGCAGCCCACAAGACACCGGGGAGCTGTTTTTT
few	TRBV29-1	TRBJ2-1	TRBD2	CSVELAGGYNEQFF	TGCAGCGTTGAATTAGCGGGGGGTTACAATGAGCAGTTCTTC
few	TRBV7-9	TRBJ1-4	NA	CASSSYLADSNEKLFF	TGTGCCAGCAGCTCCTACCTCGCGGATTCTAATGAAAAACTGTTTTTT
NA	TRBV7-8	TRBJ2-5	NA	CASSTTGDQETQYF	TGTGCCAGCAGCACCACAGGAGACCAAGAGACCCAGTACTTC
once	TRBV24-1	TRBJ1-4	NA	CATSDSGRRHEKLFF	TGTGCCACCAGTGATTCGGGCCGAAGGCATGAAAAACTGTTTTTT
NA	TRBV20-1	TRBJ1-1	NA	CSASLRMTNTEAFF	TGCAGTGCTAGTTTGCGGATGACGAACACTGAAGCTTTCTTT
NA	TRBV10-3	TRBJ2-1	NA	CAISLRDSSYNEQFF	TGTGCCATCAGCCTCCGGGACTCCTCCTACAATGAGCAGTTCTTC
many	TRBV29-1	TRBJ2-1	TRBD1	CSGDRGNEQFF	TGCAGCGGTGACAGGGGCAATGAGCAGTTCTTC
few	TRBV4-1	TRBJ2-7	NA	CASSQLTGAYEQYF	TGCGCCAGCAGCCAACTTACAGGAGCCTACGAGCAGTACTTC
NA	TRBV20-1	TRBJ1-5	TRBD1	CSARPGQGFNQPQHF	TGCAGTGCTAGGCCGGGACAGGGGTTCAATCAGCCCCAGCATTTT
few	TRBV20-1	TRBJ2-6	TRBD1	CSAGGTGTGANVLTF	TGCAGTGCTGGGGGGACAGGGACTGGGGCCAACGTCCTGACTTTC
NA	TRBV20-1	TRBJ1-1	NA	CSARDPRGGAEAFF	TGCAGTGCTAGAGATCCAAGGGGGGGTGCTGAAGCTTTCTTT
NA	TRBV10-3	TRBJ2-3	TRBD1	CATGQGEADTQYF	TGTGCCACCGGGCAGGGGGAAGCAGATACGCAGTATTTT
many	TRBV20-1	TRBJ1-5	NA	CSARARDQPQHF	TGCAGTGCTAGAGCTCGGGATCAGCCCCAGCATTTT
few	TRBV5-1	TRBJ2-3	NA	CASRFEVTDTQYF	TGCGCCAGCAGGTTTGAGGTGACAGATACGCAGTATTTT
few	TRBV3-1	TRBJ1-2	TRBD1	CASSPSGGQAYGYTF	TGTGCCAGCAGCCCGTCGGGAGGACAGGCCTATGGCTACACCTTC
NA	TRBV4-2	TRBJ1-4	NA	CASSQGVPNEKLFF	TGTGCCAGCAGCCAAGGAGTGCCAAATGAAAAACTGTTTTTT
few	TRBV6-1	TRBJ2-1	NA	CASSVSGAVHEQFF	TGTGCCAGCAGTGTCTCAGGGGCTGTACATGAGCAGTTCTTC
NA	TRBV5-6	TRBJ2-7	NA	CASSLGGDSYEQYF	TGTGCCAGCAGCTTGGGGGGAGACTCCTACGAGCAGTACTTC
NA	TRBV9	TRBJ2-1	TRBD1	CASSDQPGQGVTEQFF	TGTGCCAGCAGCGATCAGCCGGGACAGGGGGTCACTGAGCAGTTCTTC
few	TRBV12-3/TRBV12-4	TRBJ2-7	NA	CASSSGPLYEQYF	TGTGCCAGCAGTTCCGGGCCACTCTACGAGCAGTACTTC
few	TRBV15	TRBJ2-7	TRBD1	CATSPPDRGTYEQYF	TGTGCCACCAGCCCCCCGGACAGGGGGACTTACGAGCAGTACTTC
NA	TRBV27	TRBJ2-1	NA	CASSWGGAGNEQFF	TGTGCCAGCAGTTGGGGGGGGGCCGGCAATGAGCAGTTCTTC
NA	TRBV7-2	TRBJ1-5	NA	CASSLAGGSYQPQHF	TGTGCCAGCAGCTTAGCCGGGGGGTCCTATCAGCCCCAGCATTTT
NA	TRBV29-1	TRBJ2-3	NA	CSVVGGATDTQYF	TGCAGCGTTGTCGGGGGAGCCACAGATACGCAGTATTTT
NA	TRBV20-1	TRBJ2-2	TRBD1	CSARTLQGPGELFF	TGCAGTGCTAGAACCTTACAGGGGCCCGGGGAGCTGTTTTTT
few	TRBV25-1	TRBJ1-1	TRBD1	CASSEGGGGEAFF	TGTGCCAGCAGTGAAGGAGGAGGGGGCGAAGCTTTCTTT
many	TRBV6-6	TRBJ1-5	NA	CASKSGDVQPQHF	TGTGCCAGCAAGTCAGGGGATGTTCAGCCCCAGCATTTT
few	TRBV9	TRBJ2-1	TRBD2	CASSVGGSGSYNEQFF	TGTGCCAGCAGCGTAGGGGGTAGCGGGTCCTACAATGAGCAGTTCTTC
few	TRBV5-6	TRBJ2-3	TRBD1	CASSPDRETDTQYF	TGTGCCAGCAGCCCCGACAGGGAGACAGATACGCAGTATTTT